The next 14 T cell receptor beta chains were all read from a single sample in a study of technical replicates of blood from a handful of donors. Assay used: immunoSEQ multiplex PCR; TCRdb lists only in-frame clones, some missing. The table has fewer than 110,000 clones, approximately 96% seen once. The sample taken for sequencing was T cells isolated from PBMCs. The receptors were gathered from a human donor in good health.

Notes on this clone: Within the sample, other DNA sequences also encode this same CDR3. The genes are TRBV6-5 and TRBJ1-1; 8 bases map to TRBD1. V lost 5 bases, J lost 4 bases, and 3 bases stayed unmatched. The CDR3 totals 13 residues. CDR1 and CDR2 from the germline V gene are MNHEY and SVGAGI. This CDR3 is CASSRTGGTEAFF. The DNA for the CDR3 is TGTGCCAGCAGTCGAACAGGGGGCACTGAAGCTTTCTTT.

V is TRBV11-2 and J is TRBJ2-1; 9 bases are a match to TRBD1. V gave up 1 base and J gave up 9 bases; unmatched junction bases: 4. The V gene's germline CDR1 is SGHAT and CDR2 FQNNGV. There are 14 residues in the CDR3. This CDR3 is CASSLALQGAEQFF. CDR3 nucleotide sequence: TGTGCCAGCAGCTTAGCCTTACAGGGGGCTGAGCAGTTCTTC.

The chain has TRBV4-2 and TRBJ2-1; 8 bases map to TRBD2. From germline, CDR1 is LGHNA and CDR2 YNFKEQ. The CDR3 has 15 amino acids. Trimming removed 1 base from V and 5 bases from J; junction bases left unmatched: 4. CDR3 region: CASSQGTSGDNEQFF. Written as DNA, the CDR3 is TGTGCCAGCAGCCAAGGTACTAGCGGCGACAATGAGCAGTTCTTC.

J is TRBJ2-1 and V is TRBV7-8, with D perhaps matching TRBD2 (6 bases). The CDR3 covers 15 residues. CDR1 is SGHVS and CDR2 is FQNEAQ in the germline V gene. Between the trimmed V and J ends, which lost 8 bases and 8 bases, there was a span of 22 bases. DNA for the CDR3: TGTGCCAGCGGACCTCGGAGAGTATCGGGGGATGAGCAGTTCTTC. This encodes CASGPRRVSGDEQFF. The whole variable domain, remainder taken from reference TRBV7-8 and TRBJ2-1, is GAGVSQSPRYKVAKRGQDVALRCDPISGHVSLFWYQQALGQGPEFLTYFQNEAQLDKSGLPSDRFFAERPEGSVSTLKIQRTQQEDSAVYLCASGPRRVSGDEQFFGPGTRLTVL.

As regards this clone: At one end, the junction sequence differs from germline, possibly due to a read error. The chain joins TRBV7-7 to TRBJ2-2; D remains ambiguous. Germline-derived CDR1 and CDR2 are SSHAT and FNYEAQ (reference sequence). There are 13 residues in the CDR3. The CDR3 sequence: CASSLSATGELFF. The CDR3 nucleotides are TGTGCTAGCAGCTTGAGTGCCACCGGGGAGCTGTTTTTT.

This clone was detected only once. The chain is built from TRBV9 and TRBJ1-2, with D maybe TRBD1 (6 bases). In germline, CDR1 is SGDLS, CDR2 YYNGEE. There are 15 residues in the CDR3. Trimming took off 3 bases at V and 4 bases at J, with 16 bases between the two ends. The CDR3 nucleotides are TGTGCCAGCAGCGGAACTGGGGGGGCGGTCTATGGCTACACCTTC. This codes for CASSGTGGAVYGYTF.

The chain recombines TRBV5-6 with TRBJ1-2; a possible D gene is TRBD1 (5 bases). Germline CDR1 reads SGHDT; CDR2 reads YYEEEE. V was cut by 1 base and J by 4 bases, with 11 bases left in between. CDR3 size: 14 residues. As DNA, the CDR3 is TGTGCCAGCAGCTTGAGGGCAGGGCTCTATGGCTACACCTTC. Translating gives CASSLRAGLYGYTF.

This rearrangement joins TRBV2 to TRBJ2-1; tentative D call: TRBD1 (7 bases). Germline CDR1 SNHLY, CDR2 FYNNEI. V was shortened by 8 bases and J by 3 bases, with 11 bases between the two germline ends. The CDR3 is 13 residues long. This CDR3 is CASGGDSYNEQFF. As DNA, the CDR3 is TGTGCCAGCGGAGGGGACAGCTACAATGAGCAGTTCTTC.

This clone was seen just once. The CDR3 DNA sequence: TGTGCCAGCAGTTACAGGACAGGGGGCAACACCATATATTTT. Translated: CASSYRTGGNTIYF. The chain recombines TRBV6-6 with TRBJ1-3, with TRBD1 identical over 11 bases. V trimming: 2 bases; J trimming: 7 bases; junction bases outside the gene matches: 1. Germline V gene lookup returns CDR1 MNHNY and CDR2 SVGAGI (reference sequence). This CDR3 is 14 amino acids long.

V is TRBV5-4 and J is TRBJ1-2; D is unresolved. The V end was cut by 0 bases, the J end by 5 bases, with 8 bases between. Looked up from germline, CDR1 is SGHNT and CDR2 is YYREEE (reference sequence). The CDR3 extends over 13 amino acids. The CDR3, as DNA: TGTGCCAGCAGCTTGGGACTAGGATATGGCTACACCTTC. Its translation: CASSLGLGYGYTF.

This chain connects TRBV27 to TRBJ2-7; 12 bases align to TRBD2. The CDR3 length is 15 residues. Per the germline V gene, CDR1 is MNHEY and CDR2 is SMNVEV (reference sequence). Germline trimming cut 7 bases from V and 5 bases from J; bases unmatched to any gene: 9. The CDR3 nucleotides are TGTGCCAGCATGAGGACTAGCGGGAAGGGGCACGAGCAGTACTTC. Translating gives CASMRTSGKGHEQYF.

This chain joins TRBV27 and TRBJ2-2; 15 bases line up with TRBD2. V shed 5 bases and J 4 bases; nucleotides not matched to a gene: 8. The germline CDR1 and CDR2 sequences are MNHEY and SMNVEV (reference sequence). The CDR3 has 18 amino acids. CDR3 amino acids: CASSPGTSGRIGTGELFF. The DNA of the CDR3 is TGTGCCAGCAGTCCCGGGACTAGCGGGAGGATAGGCACCGGGGAGCTGTTTTTT.

CDR3 nucleotides: TGTGCCAGCAGCCCACAGGGGAGCAATCAGCCCCAGCATTTT. Amino acid sequence: CASSPQGSNQPQHF. The chain recombines TRBV7-9 with TRBJ1-5; 7 bases fit TRBD1. The CDR3 loop spans 14 amino acids. V lost 5 bases and J lost 1; bases outside the gene matches: 2. Germline-derived CDR1 and CDR2 are SEHNR and FQNEAQ (reference sequence).

The rearrangement uses TRBV12-5 and TRBJ2-3; 10 bases match TRBD2. This CDR3 is built from 16 residues. CDR1 and CDR2 from the germline V gene are LGHNT and FRNRAP. Trimming at V came to 5 bases and at J to 3 bases, leaving 8 bases not matched to a gene. The CDR3 loop is CASGLAPGLATDTQYF. CDR3 bases: TGTGCTAGTGGTCTAGCCCCGGGACTAGCGACAGATACGCAGTATTTT.